A single sample is the source of the 19 T cell receptor beta chains below, sequenced in a study of blood T cell repertoires in COVID-19. Sequencing was performed with immunoSEQ multiplex PCR; in TCRdb, only in-frame clones are kept and a portion is missing. The sample consists of under 300,000 clones, roughly nine tenths of them appearing once. Sequenced material: PBMCs or T cells enriched from blood (not recorded which). The source of these receptors is a human donor in a cohort exposed to, infected with or recovered from COVID-19 (not recorded which). The donor label of this sample is uncertain.

The CDR3 DNA sequence: TGTGCCAGCAGCGTAGAAACAGGGACCGAGCAGTACTTC. Its protein is CASSVETGTEQYF. This chain uses TRBV9 with TRBJ2-7; tentative D call: TRBD1 (6 bases). This CDR3 is 13 amino acids long. CDR1 and CDR2 from the germline V gene are SGDLS and YYNGEE. V shed 0 bases and J shed 6 bases, with 10 bases lying between them.

This chain uses TRBV7-8 with TRBJ2-1, with 9 bases fitting TRBD2. CDR3 length: 18 residues. Looked up from germline, CDR1 is SGHVS and CDR2 is FQNEAQ. With 1 base clipped from V and 3 bases from J, the junction kept 10 bases outside the gene matches. The CDR3 DNA follows: TGTGCCAGCAGCTTAGGGCTAGCGGGGCTTATACTCTACAATGAGCAGTTCTTC. Translation gives CASSLGLAGLILYNEQFF.

The rearrangement joins TRBV5-6 to TRBJ1-2; D is ambiguous. Deletions cut 4 bases from V and 4 bases from J, with 14 bases between. The CDR3 consists of 14 residues. From germline, CDR1 is SGHDT and CDR2 YYEEEE. In nucleotides, the CDR3 is TGTGCCAGCAGCACTCAGACCCGGGGCTATGGCTACACCTTC. Residues: CASSTQTRGYGYTF. Variable domain in full (rest from reference TRBV5-6 and TRBJ1-2): DAGVTQSPTHLIKTRGQQVTLRCSPKSGHDTVSWYQQALGQGPQFIFQYYEEEERQRGNFPDRFSGHQFPNYSSELNVNALLLGDSALYLCASSTQTRGYGYTFGSGTRLTVV.

The chain links TRBV27 to TRBJ2-1; 13 bases agree with TRBD2. Looked up from germline, CDR1 is MNHEY and CDR2 is SMNVEV (reference sequence). V dropped 5 bases and J dropped 10; count of bases not matched to a gene: 8. This CDR3 has 15 residues. CDR3 DNA sequence: TGTGCCAGCAGTCCCCAGGGACTAGCGGGGCGCGAGCAGTTCTTC. Amino acids: CASSPQGLAGREQFF.

This rearrangement joins TRBV5-6 to TRBJ1-3; no firm D call. The CDR3 length is 15 residues. Germline V gene data show CDR1 as SGHDT and CDR2 as YYEEEE. Trimming took 0 bases from V and 1 from J, leaving 8 bases between them. CDR3: CASSLVSPSGNTIYF. As DNA, the CDR3 is TGTGCCAGCAGCTTGGTTAGCCCTTCTGGAAACACCATATATTTT. Full variable domain (remainder filled in from reference TRBV5-6 and TRBJ1-3): DAGVTQSPTHLIKTRGQQVTLRCSPKSGHDTVSWYQQALGQGPQFIFQYYEEEERQRGNFPDRFSGHQFPNYSSELNVNALLLGDSALYLCASSLVSPSGNTIYFGEGSWLTVV.

The rearrangement joins TRBV30 to TRBJ2-5, with unresolved D. The CDR3 has 12 amino acids. Germline V gives CDR1 GTSNPN, CDR2 SVGIG (reference sequence). The V and J ends lost 0 bases and 5 bases respectively, with 7 bases between them. The CDR3 reads CAWSVNWETQYF. CDR3 nucleotides: TGTGCCTGGAGTGTAAACTGGGAGACCCAGTACTTC.

This clone has a single count. This chain connects TRBV20-1 to TRBJ1-2; TRBD1 might be the D (5 bases). Trimming shortened V by 4 bases and J by 7 bases, and 10 bases separated the two germline ends. Germline V gene data show CDR1 as DFQATT and CDR2 as SNEGSKA (reference sequence). The CDR3 totals 11 residues. The DNA of the CDR3 is TGCAGTGCTAAGCCGGGGGGTGGCTACACCTTC. Translated, it gives CSAKPGGGYTF.

This chain links TRBV6-5 with TRBJ2-2; weak D call: TRBD1 (5 bases). Looked up from germline, CDR1 is MNHEY and CDR2 is SVGAGI. This CDR3 region has 15 residues. V lost 11 bases, J lost 7 bases, and 23 bases lay in between. As DNA, the CDR3 is TGTGCCGGAAGCCCTTATGTCAGGGATGACGGGGAGCTGTTTTTT. Translation gives CAGSPYVRDDGELFF.

This rearrangement joins TRBV11-2 to TRBJ1-5, with 10 bases matching TRBD1. Looked up from germline, CDR1 is SGHAT and CDR2 is FQNNGV. The V and J ends lost 5 bases and 7 bases, in that order; junction bases with no gene match: 5. CDR3 size: 14 residues. The chain's CDR3 is CASSQGQGGQPQHF. Here the CDR3 DNA reads TGTGCCAGCAGCCAAGGACAGGGGGGACAGCCCCAGCATTTT.

The genes are TRBV4-1 and TRBJ1-2, with 9 bases identical to TRBD1. J was trimmed by 5 bases and V by 1 base; bases with no gene match: 5. This CDR3 has 15 residues. Germline loops: CDR1 MGHRA, CDR2 YSYEKL. CDR3 bases: TGCGCCAGCAGCCAAGGGGGACAGGGCGAATATGGCTACACCTTC. Translating gives CASSQGGQGEYGYTF.

The V call is TRBV6-2 or TRBV6-3, the J call TRBJ1-2; TRBD1 matches at 8 bases. CDR1 and CDR2 (germline): MNHEY, SVGEGT. The CDR3 is made up of 14 amino acids. V was clipped by 0 bases and J by 7 bases; unmatched bases: 4. The CDR3 nucleotides are TGTGCCAGCAGTTACTCCCAACAGGGGGGTGGCTACACCTTC. Translating gives CASSYSQQGGGYTF.

This rearrangement joins TRBV27 to TRBJ1-4; D perhaps matches TRBD1 (5 bases). This CDR3 contains 15 residues. Trimming shortened V by 0 bases and J by 5 bases, and 10 bases separated the two germline ends. Germline-derived CDR1 and CDR2 are MNHEY and SMNVEV (reference sequence). The CDR3 sequence is CASSLSGRTNEKLFF. CDR3 DNA: TGTGCCAGCAGTTTATCTGGGCGGACAAATGAAAAACTGTTTTTT.

Here the CDR3 DNA reads TGTGCCAGCAGTAATGAACCTGTAAGGGGGGGACTCGGAGAGACCCAGTACTTC. As protein: CASSNEPVRGGLGETQYF. The chain is built from TRBV11-2 and TRBJ2-5; D is possibly TRBD2 (7 bases). This CDR3 is built from 18 residues. V was shortened by 6 bases and J by 4 bases, with 27 bases between the two germline ends. Germline-derived CDR1 and CDR2 are SGHAT and FQNNGV.

The sample holds one count of this clone. The chain couples TRBV29-1 to TRBJ1-1; D not certain. V was trimmed by 5 bases and J by 1 base, leaving 5 bases between them. CDR1 is SQVTM, CDR2 ANQGSEA, per germline. The CDR3 sequence is 11 residues long. In DNA form, the CDR3 reads TGCAGCGTTTTTAGGAACACTGAAGCTTTCTTT. Amino acids: CSVFRNTEAFF.

The chain is built from TRBV11-2 and TRBJ1-5; D unresolved. The germline V gene encodes CDR1 SGHAT and CDR2 FQNNGV. CDR3 length: 13 amino acids. The V and J ends lost 6 bases and 6 bases respectively, with 12 bases between them. The CDR3 bases are TGTGCCAGCAGTCCCGGGAGGGTTCAGCCCCAGCATTTT. Protein sequence: CASSPGRVQPQHF.

This chain uses TRBV27 with TRBJ1-2, with TRBD1 matching 7 bases. Per the germline V gene, CDR1 is MNHEY and CDR2 is SMNVEV (reference sequence). The CDR3 runs 12 residues. Trimming at V came to 10 bases and at J to 6 bases, leaving 8 bases not matched to a gene. The CDR3 is CATRTGQNGYTF. The CDR3, as DNA: TGTGCCACCAGGACAGGCCAAAATGGCTACACCTTC.

As for this clone: The sample contains more than one DNA sequence encoding this CDR3. The chain joins TRBV19 to TRBJ2-2; TRBD2 is a possible D gene (6 bases). Looked up from germline, CDR1 is LNHDA and CDR2 is SQIVND (reference sequence). V dropped 1 base and J dropped 4 bases, with 10 bases sitting between them. CDR3 size: 15 residues. The CDR3 bases are TGTGCCAGTAGTATAGGGCAGGGAGGCACCGGGGAGCTGTTTTTT. Its translation: CASSIGQGGTGELFF.

The chain recombines TRBV7-2 with TRBJ1-1, with 7 bases fitting TRBD1. With 3 bases clipped from V and 1 base from J, the junction kept 5 bases outside the gene matches. This CDR3 is built from 15 residues. The germline V gene encodes CDR1 SGHTA and CDR2 FQGNSA. CDR3 sequence: CASSFETGPNTEAFF. The CDR3 DNA is TGTGCCAGCAGCTTCGAGACAGGGCCGAACACTGAAGCTTTCTTT.

This sequence joins TRBV12-5 and TRBJ2-5; 12 bases match TRBD2. In germline, CDR1 is LGHNT, CDR2 FRNRAP. The CDR3 spans 18 residues. After removal of 6 bases from V and 3 bases from J, the junction contained 14 bases not matched to a gene. The CDR3 nucleotides are TGTGCTAGTGGACTCACTCGACTAGCGGGGGTGGGGGAAGAGACCCAGTACTTC. It translates to CASGLTRLAGVGEETQYF. The complete variable domain, with remaining parts taken from reference TRBV12-5 and TRBJ2-5, reads DARVTQTPRHKVTEMGQEVTMRCQPILGHNTVFWYRQTMMQGLELLAYFRNRAPLDDSGMPKDRFSAEMPDATLATLKIQPSEPRDSAVYFCASGLTRLAGVGEETQYFGPGTRLLVL.